Below, one T cell receptor (beta chain) is given with its context. Time point denoted: cycle 4 day 1 (C4D1), after about 6 weeks of nivolumab. Every single patient, without exception, relapsed after autologous stem cell transplantation, and brentuximab vedotin exposure varied. These data belong to a study of PD-1 blockade in classical Hodgkin lymphoma. Germline values: CDR1 SGHKS, CDR2 YYEKEE (reference sequence). V lost 0 bases, J lost 6 bases, and 10 bases lay in between. The CDR3 loop spans 13 amino acids. Using immunoSEQ multiplex PCR, the repertoire was profiled, and TCRdb retains in-frame clones only, with some absent. There are 64,000 or so clones in the sample; roughly nine tenths occur only once, and about 9.4% lies in the top ten.

The sequence was obtained from a human donor with classical Hodgkin lymphoma. The chain employs TRBV5-5 and TRBJ2-7; the D is unclear. The specimen was peripheral blood mononuclear cells (PBMCs), collected before the fourth cycle of nivolumab. CDR3 DNA sequence: TGTGCCAGCAGCTTGGCCCCGTGGGGCGAGCAGTACTTC. Translation: CASSLAPWGEQYF.